Below are 20 T cell receptor beta chains sequenced from a single sample in a study of blood T cell repertoires in COVID-19. Libraries were prepared by immunoSEQ multiplex PCR; TCRdb keeps only in-frame clonotypes and omits some of them. The sample has 150,000 or so clones; over 85% are singletons. Sequenced: peripheral blood. These receptors were collected from a man aged 60 to 69 with active or convalescent COVID-19.

This clone was seen just once. The CDR3 DNA follows: TGTGCCAGCAGCTTGGGTACAGGGGATCAGCCCCAGCATTTT. It is translated as CASSLGTGDQPQHF. The chain has TRBV5-6 and TRBJ1-5; 7 bases are a match to TRBD1. The CDR3 covers 14 residues. CDR1 is SGHDT, CDR2 YYEEEE, per germline. The junction had 2 bases not matched to a gene; V was cut back by 0 bases and J by 5 bases.

This rearrangement joins TRBV6-5 to TRBJ1-1, with 8 bases fitting TRBD1. V was pared by 2 bases and J by 2 bases, with 7 bases of the junction left unmatched. The CDR3 consists of 16 residues. The germline V gene has CDR1 MNHEY and CDR2 SVGAGI. The CDR3 coding sequence is TGTGCCAGCAGTTACACCGGGACAGGCCCCAACACTGAAGCTTTCTTT. This codes for CASSYTGTGPNTEAFF.

The chain links TRBV2 to TRBJ2-5, with unresolved D. CDR3 size: 13 residues. CDR1 SNHLY and CDR2 FYNNEI come from the germline V gene. The V and J ends lost 6 bases and 5 bases respectively, with 13 bases between them. The CDR3 bases are TGTGCCAGCAGCGGAGCTGGAAGGGAGACCCAGTACTTC. It translates to CASSGAGRETQYF.

J is TRBJ2-1 and V is TRBV5-1, with 9 bases lining up with TRBD1. The trim removed 3 bases at V and 4 bases at J, leaving 8 bases unmatched. Germline lookup yields CDR1 SGHRS and CDR2 YFSETQ. CDR3 length equals 16 residues. The CDR3 DNA follows: TGCGCCAGCAGCTCGCAAGGACAGGGGATTTACAATGAGCAGTTCTTC. This gives the protein CASSSQGQGIYNEQFF.

The V gene is TRBV6-5, the J gene TRBJ2-7; TRBD2 might be the D (5 bases). The CDR3 covers 15 residues. The V and J ends lost 3 bases and 6 bases respectively, with 18 bases between them. The germline gives CDR1 MNHEY, CDR2 SVGAGI. CDR3 loop: CASSYADILEGEQYF. The CDR3 DNA follows: TGTGCCAGCAGTTATGCCGATATCCTTGAGGGCGAGCAGTACTTC.

V and J are TRBV12-3 or TRBV12-4 and TRBJ1-6, with TRBD1 matching over 7 bases. V dropped 8 bases and J dropped 5; count of bases not matched to a gene: 3. The CDR3 contains 13 residues. CDR3 in amino acids: CASRDRNNSPLHF. The CDR3 nucleotides are TGTGCCAGCCGGGACAGAAATAATTCACCCCTCCACTTT.

The rearrangement uses TRBV19 and TRBJ2-6; 9 nucleotides line up with TRBD2. This CDR3 is 17 amino acids long. Unmatched junction bases numbered 8, after V lost 5 bases and J lost 3 bases. Looked up from germline, CDR1 is LNHDA and CDR2 is SQIVND (reference sequence). In nucleotides, the CDR3 is TGTGCCAGTAGTGTAGGCGGGGGGGCCCTTGGGGCCAACGTCCTGACTTTC. Its translation: CASSVGGGALGANVLTF.

This clone was recorded only once. J is TRBJ1-2 and V is TRBV6-5; D may be TRBD1 (5 bases). Looked up from germline, CDR1 is MNHEY and CDR2 is SVGAGI. Trimming removed 2 bases at V and 3 bases at J, with 10 bases between. The CDR3 is made up of 14 amino acids. The CDR3 DNA follows: TGTGCCAGCAGTTACGCCGACAGAGACTATGGCTACACCTTC. Translation gives CASSYADRDYGYTF.

A remark on this clone: One junction end does not reproduce the germline sequence, and a read error may be involved. This chain connects TRBV6-5 to TRBJ2-1, with D maybe TRBD2 (5 bases). The V gene's germline CDR1 is MNHEY and CDR2 SVGAGI. This CDR3 contains 13 residues. CDR3 nucleotide sequence: TGTGCCAGCAGCAAAACCGCGAGGGATGAGCAATTCTTC. It encodes CASSKTARDEQFF.

The V and J genes are TRBV2 and TRBJ1-5; 7 nucleotides align to TRBD1. Germline CDR1 SNHLY, CDR2 FYNNEI. CDR3 length: 13 amino acids. V shed 6 bases and J 6 bases; nucleotides not matched to a gene: 5. The CDR3 region has the DNA TGTGCCAGCAGGCAGGGGGAAGGTCAGCCCCAGCATTTT. Translated, it gives CASRQGEGQPQHF.

This chain connects TRBV6-5 to TRBJ2-2; 13 bases map to TRBD2. The germline CDR1 and CDR2 sequences are MNHEY and SVGAGI. The ends lost 10 bases at V and 6 bases at J; junction bases unmatched: 8. The CDR3 sequence is 15 residues long. The CDR3 spells CATRWTSGSPGELFF. The CDR3 DNA reads as TGTGCCACCAGGTGGACTAGCGGGAGTCCCGGGGAGCTGTTTTTT.

This chain links TRBV15 with TRBJ2-7, with D possibly matching TRBD2 (6 bases). With 5 bases removed from V and 3 bases from J, the gap between germline ends came to 14 bases. Germline-derived CDR1 and CDR2 are LNHNV and YYDKDF (reference sequence). This CDR3 is built from 14 residues. The CDR3 nucleotides are TGTGCCACCAGCCCGCGGGACCCAAACTACGAGCAGTACTTC. Translated, it gives CATSPRDPNYEQYF.

The CDR3 region is CASSLVGGFGYTF. CDR3 DNA: TGTGCCAGCAGCTTAGTGGGGGGATTTGGCTACACCTTC. This chain connects TRBV7-2 to TRBJ1-2, with a possible D match to TRBD1 (5 bases). The germline V gene encodes CDR1 SGHTA and CDR2 FQGNSA. The CDR3 consists of 13 residues. Trimming shortened V by 1 base and J by 7 bases, and 10 bases separated the two germline ends.

V and J are TRBV5-4 and TRBJ1-4, with D possibly TRBD1 on 6 matching bases. Germline V gene lookup returns CDR1 SGHNT and CDR2 YYREEE (reference sequence). V was pared by 0 bases and J by 5 bases, with 8 bases between. The CDR3 extends over 14 amino acids. CDR3 protein: CASSLVQGNEKLFF. The CDR3 region has the DNA TGTGCCAGCAGCTTGGTACAGGGCAATGAAAAACTGTTTTTT.

This clone was observed a handful of times. V is TRBV5-1 and J is TRBJ1-4; D perhaps matches TRBD1 (6 bases). Trimming stripped 0 bases from V and 6 bases from J, with 9 bases between. Germline lookup yields CDR1 SGHRS and CDR2 YFSETQ. The CDR3 runs to 14 residues. CDR3 sequence (DNA): TGCGCCAGCAGCTTGGTCAGGGGCGATGAAAAACTGTTTTTT. Protein sequence: CASSLVRGDEKLFF.

The chain couples TRBV5-6 to TRBJ2-7; 8 bases align to TRBD1. The CDR3 extends over 15 amino acids. Germline-derived CDR1 and CDR2 are SGHDT and YYEEEE. V lost 5 bases to trimming and J lost 4 bases; unmatched junction nucleotides: 11. The CDR3 nucleotides are TGTGCCAGCAGGAAGACAGGGGACGGTCGTTACGAGCAGTACTTC. This encodes CASRKTGDGRYEQYF.

This clone occurred a few times. The V and J genes are TRBV27 and TRBJ1-5, with D possibly being TRBD1 (6 bases). CDR1 is MNHEY, CDR2 SMNVEV, per germline (reference sequence). Deletions cut 5 bases from V and 6 bases from J, with 11 bases between. CDR3 length equals 13 residues. This chain's CDR3 is CASSPIRGQPQHF. As DNA, the CDR3 is TGTGCCAGCAGTCCTATCAGGGGTCAGCCCCAGCATTTT.

In regard to this clone: In the same sample, other DNA sequences code for this CDR3. The V gene is TRBV7-9, the J gene TRBJ1-4; weak D call: TRBD1 (5 bases). Germline V lookup: CDR1 SEHNR, CDR2 FQNEAQ (reference sequence). Trimming took 3 bases from V and 7 from J, leaving 12 bases between them. The CDR3 is 14 residues long. The CDR3 loop is CASSLGQGGEKLFF. CDR3 nucleotide sequence: TGTGCCAGCAGCTTGGGGCAGGGCGGTGAAAAACTGTTTTTT.

This clone was recorded once. The rearrangement uses TRBV14 and TRBJ2-7; 10 bases map to TRBD1. CDR1 is SGHDN, CDR2 FVKESK, per germline. The CDR3 sequence is 16 residues long. The trim removed 5 bases at V and 1 base at J, leaving 8 bases unmatched. The DNA for the CDR3 is TGTGCCAGCAGCTTAGGACAGGGGGACTTTTCCTACGAGCAGTACTTC. Translating gives CASSLGQGDFSYEQYF.

The chain couples TRBV3-1 (or the pseudogene TRBV3-2) to TRBJ2-3; D is unresolved. This CDR3 is 16 amino acids long. In germline, CDR1 is LGHDT, CDR2 YNNKEL (reference sequence). Trimming took 5 bases from V and 2 from J, leaving 17 bases between them. The CDR3 sequence: CASSARVSILTDTQYF. DNA for the CDR3: TGTGCCAGCAGCGCCCGGGTCTCGATTCTCACAGATACGCAGTATTTT.